This T cell receptor (beta chain) was observed in a study of T cell changes during pregnancy in multiple sclerosis (dated by TCRdb to about 2019). Regarding the study in general: Changes in the T cell repertoire over the course of pregnancy were examined in this study in women with multiple sclerosis.

This clone occurred a few times. Its antigen is currently not known. No base-level quality is on record; no much larger clone is a single base apart. In the germline V gene, CDR1 corresponds to SQVTM and CDR2 to ANQGSEA. From the cysteine up to the phenylalanine, the CDR3 has a length of 12 residues. The retained sequence is limited to the CDR3, 36 bases, with the frame set at the first base. V sheds 6 bases and J sheds 4 bases, leaving 12 bases between their ends. The library was obtained by the immunoSEQ multiplex PCR assay. TCRdb re-hosts the immuneACCESS table, in-frame sequences only. Its copies lack some clones; in the studies checked, an unresolved V gene accounts for under half of them, and the cause for the rest is not known. The sample table records just over 35,000 clones; about 92% of these occur just once. The ten biggest clones cover about 0.41% of the sample.

This TCR came from a female donor with multiple sclerosis, enrolled in a pregnancy study. Specimen: CD4+ T cells from peripheral blood mononuclear cells, collected in the first trimester of pregnancy. The rearranged chain carries TRBV29-1 and TRBJ1-2; 6 matching bases give a weak D call of TRBD1. The base sequence is TGCAGCGTCGGGGACAAGGGCTATGGCTACACCTTC. Protein translation: CSVGDKGYGYTF.